This TCR beta chain derives from a study of PD-L1 blockade in urothelial cancer. Sequencing was performed with immunoSEQ multiplex PCR; in TCRdb, only in-frame clones are kept and a portion is missing. The sample contains roughly 32,000 clones, 70% to 85% of which appear only once. This clone was detected only a few times. Germline V CDR1 and CDR2: MRHNA, SNTAGT. The V gene lost 4 bases and the J gene lost 2 bases, with 8 bases spanning the gap. The CDR3 has 13 amino acids. The clonotype was recovered from a man aged 60 to 69 with urothelial cancer. This chain connects TRBV6-4 to TRBJ1-1; D possibly corresponds to TRBD1 (5 bases). This material consisted of PBMCs, taken around atezolizumab (anti-PD-L1) treatment. For the CDR3, the DNA is TGTGCCAGCAGTGGGGGCGAAAACACTGAAGCTTTCTTT. Amino acids: CASSGGENTEAFF.